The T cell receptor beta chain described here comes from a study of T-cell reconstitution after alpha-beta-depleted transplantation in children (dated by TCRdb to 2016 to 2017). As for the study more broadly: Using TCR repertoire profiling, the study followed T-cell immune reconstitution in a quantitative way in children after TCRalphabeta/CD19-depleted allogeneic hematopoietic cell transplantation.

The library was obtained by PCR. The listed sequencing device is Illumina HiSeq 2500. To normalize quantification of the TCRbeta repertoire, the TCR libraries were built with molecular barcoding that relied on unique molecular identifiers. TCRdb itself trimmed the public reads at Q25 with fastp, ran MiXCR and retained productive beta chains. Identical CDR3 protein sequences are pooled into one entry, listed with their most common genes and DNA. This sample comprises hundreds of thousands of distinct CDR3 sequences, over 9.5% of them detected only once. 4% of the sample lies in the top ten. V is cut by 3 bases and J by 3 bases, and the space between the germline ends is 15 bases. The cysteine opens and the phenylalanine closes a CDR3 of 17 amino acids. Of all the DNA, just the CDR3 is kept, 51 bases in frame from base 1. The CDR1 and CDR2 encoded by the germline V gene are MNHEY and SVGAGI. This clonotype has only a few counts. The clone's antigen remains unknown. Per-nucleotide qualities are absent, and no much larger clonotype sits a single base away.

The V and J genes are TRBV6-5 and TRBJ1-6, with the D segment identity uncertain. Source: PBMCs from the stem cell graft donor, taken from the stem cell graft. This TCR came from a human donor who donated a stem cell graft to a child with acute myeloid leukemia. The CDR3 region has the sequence CASSYSRPSVYNSPLHF. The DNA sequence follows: TGTGCCAGCAGTTATTCCCGTCCCTCGGTCTATAATTCACCCCTCCACTTT.